This T cell receptor beta chain was identified during a study of OX40 agonist ivuxolimab in advanced cancers. The CDR3 length is 13 residues. Per germline, CDR1 SGHTA and CDR2 FQGTGA. The V gene lost 2 bases and the J gene lost 3 bases, with 5 bases spanning the gap. Generated by immunoSEQ multiplex PCR, the TCRdb table keeps only in-frame clones and is missing some. The data hold approximately 10,000 clones, with about 89% observed a single time. V gene TRBV7-3 combines with J gene TRBJ2-1; D gene uncertain. The clonotype originates from an adult with an advanced solid tumor such as melanoma, head and neck, liver or kidney cancer. This sample comprised CD4+ or CD8+ T cells sorted from blood, obtained in a trial of the OX40 agonist ivuxolimab. The DNA of the CDR3 is TGTGCCAGCAGCTTATGGGACTACAATGAGCAGTTCTTC. Protein product: CASSLWDYNEQFF.